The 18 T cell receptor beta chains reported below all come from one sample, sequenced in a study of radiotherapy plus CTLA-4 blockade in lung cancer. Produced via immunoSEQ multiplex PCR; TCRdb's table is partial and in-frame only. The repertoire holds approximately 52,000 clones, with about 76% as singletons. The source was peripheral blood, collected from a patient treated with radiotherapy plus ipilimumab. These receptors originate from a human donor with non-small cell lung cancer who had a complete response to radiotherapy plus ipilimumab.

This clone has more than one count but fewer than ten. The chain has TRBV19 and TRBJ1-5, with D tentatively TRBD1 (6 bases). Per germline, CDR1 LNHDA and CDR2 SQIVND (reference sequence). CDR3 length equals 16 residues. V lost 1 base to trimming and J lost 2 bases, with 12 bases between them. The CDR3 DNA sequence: TGTGCCAGTAGTATAGCCCAGGGGAGTGGCAATCAGCCCCAGCATTTT. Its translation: CASSIAQGSGNQPQHF.

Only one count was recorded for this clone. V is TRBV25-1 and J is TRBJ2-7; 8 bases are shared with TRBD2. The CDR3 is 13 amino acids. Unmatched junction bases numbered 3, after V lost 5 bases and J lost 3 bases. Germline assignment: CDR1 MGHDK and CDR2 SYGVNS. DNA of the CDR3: TGTGCCAGCAGTAATGCGGGGGGCTACGAGCAGTACGTC. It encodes CASSNAGGYEQYV.

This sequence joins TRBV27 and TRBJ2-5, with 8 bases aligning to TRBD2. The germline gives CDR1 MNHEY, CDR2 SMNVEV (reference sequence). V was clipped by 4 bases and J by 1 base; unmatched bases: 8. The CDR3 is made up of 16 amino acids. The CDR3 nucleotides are TGTGCCAGCAGTTGGGGTAGCGGGGCGGGCCAAGAGACCCAGTACTTC. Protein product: CASSWGSGAGQETQYF.

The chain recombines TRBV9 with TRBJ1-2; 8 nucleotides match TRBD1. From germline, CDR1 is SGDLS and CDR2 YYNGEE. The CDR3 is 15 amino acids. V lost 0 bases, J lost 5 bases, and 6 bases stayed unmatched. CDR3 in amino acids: CASSVDGQGSYGYTF. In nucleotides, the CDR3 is TGTGCCAGCAGCGTAGACGGACAGGGAAGTTATGGCTACACCTTC.

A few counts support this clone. In DNA, the CDR3 is TGTGCCAGTAGTATCTGGGCGGGGGGTCCAAACTACGAGCAGTACTTC. Translated, it gives CASSIWAGGPNYEQYF. The V gene is TRBV19, the J gene TRBJ2-7, with TRBD2 identical over 8 bases. The CDR3 sequence is 16 residues long. Germline V gene data show CDR1 as LNHDA and CDR2 as SQIVND (reference sequence). The ends lost 3 bases at V and 3 bases at J; junction bases unmatched: 10.

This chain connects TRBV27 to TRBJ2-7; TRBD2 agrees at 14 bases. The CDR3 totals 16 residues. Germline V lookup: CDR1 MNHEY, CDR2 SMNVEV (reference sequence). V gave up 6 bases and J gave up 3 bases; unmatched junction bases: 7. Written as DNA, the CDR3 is TGTGCCAGCAGAGTAGGGGGACTAGCGGGGGACTACGAGCAGTACGTC. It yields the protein CASRVGGLAGDYEQYV.

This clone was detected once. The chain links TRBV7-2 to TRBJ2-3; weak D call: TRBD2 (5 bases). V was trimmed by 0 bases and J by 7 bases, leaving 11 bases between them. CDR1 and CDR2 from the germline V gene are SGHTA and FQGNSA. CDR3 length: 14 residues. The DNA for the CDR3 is TGTGCCAGCAGCTTAGCGCGAGGGTCAAATACGCAGTATTTT. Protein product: CASSLARGSNTQYF.

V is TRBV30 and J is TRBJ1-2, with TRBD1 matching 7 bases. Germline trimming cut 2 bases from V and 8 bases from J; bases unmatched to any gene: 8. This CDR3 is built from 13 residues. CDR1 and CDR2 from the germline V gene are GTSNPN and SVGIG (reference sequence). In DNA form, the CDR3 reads TGTGCCTGGAGTAAAAACAGGGGATACGGCTACACCTTC. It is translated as CAWSKNRGYGYTF.

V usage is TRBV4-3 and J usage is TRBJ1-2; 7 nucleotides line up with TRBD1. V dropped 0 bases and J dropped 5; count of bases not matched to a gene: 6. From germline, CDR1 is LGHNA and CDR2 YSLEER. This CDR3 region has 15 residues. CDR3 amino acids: CASSQDGDRLYGYTF. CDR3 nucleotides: TGCGCCAGCAGCCAAGATGGGGACAGACTTTATGGCTACACCTTC.

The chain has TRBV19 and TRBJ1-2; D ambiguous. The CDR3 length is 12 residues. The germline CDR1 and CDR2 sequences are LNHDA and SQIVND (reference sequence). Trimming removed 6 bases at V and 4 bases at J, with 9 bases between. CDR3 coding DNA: TGTGCCAGTAGCAACGGTCTCTATGGCTACACCTTC. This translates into CASSNGLYGYTF.

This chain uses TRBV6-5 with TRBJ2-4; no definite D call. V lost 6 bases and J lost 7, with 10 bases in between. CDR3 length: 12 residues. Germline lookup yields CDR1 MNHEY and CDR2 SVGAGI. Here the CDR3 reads CASRNYENIQYF. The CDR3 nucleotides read TGTGCCAGCAGGAACTACGAGAACATTCAGTACTTC.

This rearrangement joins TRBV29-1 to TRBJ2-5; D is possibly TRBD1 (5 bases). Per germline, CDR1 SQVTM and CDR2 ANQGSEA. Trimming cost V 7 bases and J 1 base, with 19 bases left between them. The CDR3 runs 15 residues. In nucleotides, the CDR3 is TGCAGCGCCGTTAAGTCCCGACAGATCCAAGAGACCCAGTACTTC. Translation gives CSAVKSRQIQETQYF. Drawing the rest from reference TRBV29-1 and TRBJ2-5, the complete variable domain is SAVISQKPSRDICQRGTSLTIQCQVDSQVTMMFWYRQQPGQSLTLIATANQGSEATYESGFVIDKFPISRPNLTFSTLTVSNMSPEDSSIYLCSAVKSRQIQETQYFGPGTRLLVL.

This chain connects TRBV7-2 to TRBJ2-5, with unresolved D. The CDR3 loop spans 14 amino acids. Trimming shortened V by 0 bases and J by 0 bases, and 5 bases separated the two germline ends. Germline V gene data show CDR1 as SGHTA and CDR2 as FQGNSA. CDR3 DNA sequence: TGTGCCAGCAGCTTAGCTAGAGACCAAGAGACCCAGTACTTC. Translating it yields CASSLARDQETQYF.

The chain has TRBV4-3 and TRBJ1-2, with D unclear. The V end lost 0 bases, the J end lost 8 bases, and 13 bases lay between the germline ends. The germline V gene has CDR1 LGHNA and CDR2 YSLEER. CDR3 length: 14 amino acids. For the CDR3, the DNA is TGCGCCAGCAGCCAAGAGCACGGGAAAGGAGGCTACACCTTC. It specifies CASSQEHGKGGYTF.

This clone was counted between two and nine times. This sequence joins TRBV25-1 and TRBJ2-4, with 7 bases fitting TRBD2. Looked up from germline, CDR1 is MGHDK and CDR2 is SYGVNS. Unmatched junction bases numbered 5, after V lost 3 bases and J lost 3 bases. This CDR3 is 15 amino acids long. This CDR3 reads CASSDASGGKNIQYF. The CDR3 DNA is TGTGCCAGCAGTGACGCCTCGGGGGGCAAAAACATTCAGTACTTC.

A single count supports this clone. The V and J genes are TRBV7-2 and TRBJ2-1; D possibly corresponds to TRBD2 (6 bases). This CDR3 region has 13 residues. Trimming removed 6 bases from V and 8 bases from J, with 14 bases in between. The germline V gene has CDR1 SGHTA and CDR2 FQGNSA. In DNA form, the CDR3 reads TGTGCCAGCAGACACCGACTAGATCATGAGCAGTTCTTC. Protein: CASRHRLDHEQFF.

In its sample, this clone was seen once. The CDR3: CASSIGGGGNTGELFF. The CDR3 DNA is TGTGCCAGTAGTATAGGTGGGGGGGGGAACACCGGGGAGCTGTTTTTT. The V gene is TRBV19, the J gene TRBJ2-2, with 7 nucleotides matching TRBD2. Germline CDR1 and CDR2: LNHDA and SQIVND (reference sequence). The CDR3 runs 16 residues. Trimming cost V 1 base and J 1 base; bases outside gene matches: 3.

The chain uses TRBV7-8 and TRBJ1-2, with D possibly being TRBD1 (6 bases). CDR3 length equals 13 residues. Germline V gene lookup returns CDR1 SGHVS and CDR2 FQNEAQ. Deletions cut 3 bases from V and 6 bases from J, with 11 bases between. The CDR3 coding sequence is TGTGCCAGCAGCTTCGCCCGACAGGATGGCTACACCTTC. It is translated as CASSFARQDGYTF. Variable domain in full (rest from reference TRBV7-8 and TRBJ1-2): GAGVSQSPRYKVAKRGQDVALRCDPISGHVSLFWYQQALGQGPEFLTYFQNEAQLDKSGLPSDRFFAERPEGSVSTLKIQRTQQEDSAVYLCASSFARQDGYTFGSGTRLTVV.